The rows below give T cell receptor beta chains drawn from one sample of a study of post-analysis software for immune sequencing data. MiXCR, run by TCRdb on the PCR reads, gives a single entry per CDR3 protein. This table has about 770,000 distinct CDR3 sequences, approximately 44% appearing once. The sample comprised blood. The receptors were gathered from a girl aged 5-17 years with multiple sclerosis. Each CDR3 is given with its conserved first and last residue. The D gene is left open where the match is weak. Part of the rows lack a size; the others show once, few, many or a class for expanded clones.

d_gene	j_gene	v_gene	abundance	CDR3aa	CDR3nt
-	TRBJ2-7	TRBV28	-	CASSPHGQSYEQYF	TGTGCCAGCAGCCCCCATGGACAGTCCTACGAGCAGTACTTC
TRBD1	TRBJ2-5	TRBV6-5	-	CASSGTGGEETQYF	TGTGCCAGCAGCGGGACAGGGGGCGAAGAGACCCAGTACTTC
TRBD1	TRBJ1-1	TRBV18	few	CASSPRGENTEAFF	TGTGCCAGCTCACCCAGGGGGGAGAACACTGAAGCTTTCTTT
-	TRBJ2-3	TRBV6-2/TRBV6-3	-	CASSRTLQGTDTQYF	TGTGCCAGCAGTCGGACCCTCCAGGGCACAGATACGCAGTATTTT
-	TRBJ2-2	TRBV28	once	CASSFPSRRQKNTGELFF	TGTGCCAGCAGTTTTCCCTCGCGGAGACAGAAGAACACCGGGGAGCTGTTTTTT
-	TRBJ2-3	TRBV29-1	-	CSVSRAQTDTQYF	TGCAGCGTTTCCAGGGCGCAGACAGATACGCAGTATTTT
TRBD2	TRBJ2-1	TRBV12-3/TRBV12-4	few	CASSLGETGGNEQFF	TGTGCCAGCAGTTTGGGCGAAACGGGGGGGAATGAGCAGTTCTTC
TRBD2	TRBJ2-7	TRBV28	-	CASSPRLAGLYEQYF	TGTGCCAGCAGTCCTCGACTAGCGGGACTATACGAGCAGTACTTC
-	TRBJ2-7	TRBV30	once	CAWSLTQGEQYF	TGTGCCTGGAGTCTCACTCAAGGCGAGCAGTACTTC
TRBD1	TRBJ2-7	TRBV5-5	few	CASSPRDRAEGEQYF	TGTGCCAGCAGCCCGCGGGACAGGGCCGAAGGCGAGCAGTACTTC
TRBD2	TRBJ2-7	TRBV6-2/TRBV6-3	few	CASSSPSRAGGSYEQYF	TGTGCCAGCAGTTCCCCCTCCAGAGCGGGAGGCTCTTACGAGCAGTACTTC
TRBD1	TRBJ2-1	TRBV12-3/TRBV12-4	few	CASSLGTGPNEQFF	TGTGCCAGCAGTCTTGGGACAGGTCCCAATGAGCAGTTCTTC
TRBD1	TRBJ1-2	TRBV5-1	once	CASSLEGRGLDGYTF	TGCGCCAGCAGCTTGGAGGGCAGGGGGCTTGATGGCTACACCTTC
TRBD2	TRBJ2-1	TRBV20-1	-	CSVPGTSSYNEQFF	TGCAGTGTCCCAGGGACTAGCAGCTACAATGAGCAGTTCTTC
-	TRBJ1-6	TRBV12-3/TRBV12-4	few	CASSSLGQNSPLHF	TGTGCCAGCAGTTCACTTGGGCAAAATTCACCCCTCCACTTT
-	TRBJ2-4	TRBV6-1	-	CASSEWVDAKNIQYF	TGTGCCAGCAGTGAATGGGTAGACGCCAAAAACATTCAGTACTTC
TRBD1	TRBJ2-6	TRBV29-1	-	CSVRDRKSAGANVLTF	TGCAGCGTTCGGGACAGGAAAAGCGCTGGGGCCAACGTCCTGACTTTC
TRBD1	TRBJ2-7	TRBV12-3/TRBV12-4	-	CASSSATGMRPYEQYF	TGTGCCAGCAGTTCGGCGACAGGGATGAGACCCTACGAGCAGTACTTC